This T cell receptor beta chain is from a study of blood T cell repertoires in COVID-19 (dated by TCRdb to about 2020). Turning to the overall study: Collaborator samples came from the United States, Italy and Spain and covered acute and convalescent phases of COVID-19. The material from the prospective study consisted of cDNA or gDNA derived from T cells, B-cell-depleted T cells, or PBMCs. Subjects who had been exposed to COVID-19, were actively infected with it, or had recovered from it provided the deeply sampled blood TCRbeta repertoires that made up the dataset. The repertoires were released in a freely available public database intended as a resource for research on the immune response to SARS-CoV-2. Samples came from the ongoing ImmuneRACE study (first 160 participants) plus 1,254 subjects from 6 global collaborators. Nearly every sample came with metadata listing a de-identified subject ID, COVID-19 status, age in years and sex. HLA class I and class II types, where available, came from metadata supplied by the sample provider rather than from assay-based typing. Study-wide conclusions, independent of this receptor: Clinical and demographic metadata were provided uncurated, with the amount varying by source and participant.

Collaborating institutions collected whole blood in K2EDTA tubes following their own protocols. For TCRbeta analysis, collaborators shipped samples in one of three forms: frozen whole blood, isolated PBMCs, or DNA extracted from either of those sample types. TCRbeta CDR3 regions were amplified from genomic DNA by means of the immunoSEQ Assay, a bias-controlled multiplex PCR. Per the original workflow: Nucleated cell counts per sample were estimated from amplification of reference gene primers within the assay. To quantify the absolute abundance of each unique TCRbeta CDR3 rearrangement, sequence reads were collapsed and filtered. For each sample, productive Simpson clonality was calculated as the square root of Simpson's diversity index across productive rearrangements. TCRdb retrieved this table from immuneACCESS and kept in-frame rearrangements only. Not all clones are present; in checked studies, unresolved V genes account for under half, and no reason is known for the remainder. From that table come the V and J calls and clone size; the DNA was used to work out D and trimming. The sample table holds about 120,000 clones, of which approximately 87% were seen once. The ten largest account for 3.9% of the sample.

Its CDR3 holds 13 amino acids, cysteine through phenylalanine. The read is trimmed to its CDR3 DNA, 39 bases read in frame from base 1. The V and J ends are trimmed by 1 base and 9 bases, leaving 10 bases between them. For CDR1 and CDR2, the germline V gene lists SGHTA and FQGNSA. This clone was detected only a few times. Its antigen is unknown. No base qualities exist here, and no much larger clone lies one base off it. What was sequenced was peripheral blood. The clonotype originates from a man in his fifties or sixties with acute or convalescent COVID-19. The sequence joins TRBV7-2 to TRBJ2-1; the D gene assignment is ambiguous. CDR3 region: CASSLGPGTEQFF. The sequenced DNA: TGTGCCAGCAGCTTAGGACCGGGTACTGAGCAGTTCTTC.